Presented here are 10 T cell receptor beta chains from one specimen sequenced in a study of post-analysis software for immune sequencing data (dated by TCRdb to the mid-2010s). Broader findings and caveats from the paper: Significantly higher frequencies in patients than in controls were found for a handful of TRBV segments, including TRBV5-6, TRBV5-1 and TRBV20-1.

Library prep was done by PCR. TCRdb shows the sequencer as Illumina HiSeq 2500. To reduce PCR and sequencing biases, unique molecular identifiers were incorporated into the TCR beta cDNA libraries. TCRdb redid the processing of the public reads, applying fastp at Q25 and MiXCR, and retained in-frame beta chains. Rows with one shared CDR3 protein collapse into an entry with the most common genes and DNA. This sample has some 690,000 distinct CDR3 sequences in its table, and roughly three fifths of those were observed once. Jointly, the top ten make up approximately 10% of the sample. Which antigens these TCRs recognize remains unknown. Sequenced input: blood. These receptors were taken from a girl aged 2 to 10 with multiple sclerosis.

CDR3 protein: CASSRLPTGNYNEQFF. CDR3 nucleotides: TGTGCCAGCAGTCGACTGCCGACAGGTAACTACAATGAGCAGTTCTTC. The J gene is TRBJ2-1, the V gene TRBV7-2; TRBD1 might be the D (6 bases). Germline assignment: CDR1 SGHTA and CDR2 FQGNSA. The CDR3 consists of 16 residues. With 6 bases removed from V and 3 bases from J, the gap between germline ends came to 18 bases.

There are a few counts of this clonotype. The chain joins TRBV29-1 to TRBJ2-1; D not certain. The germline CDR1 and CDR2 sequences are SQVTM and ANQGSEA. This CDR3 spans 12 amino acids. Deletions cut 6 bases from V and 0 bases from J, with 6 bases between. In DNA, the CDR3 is TGCAGCGTCCCTTCCTCCTACAATGAGCAGTTCTTC. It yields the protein CSVPSSYNEQFF.

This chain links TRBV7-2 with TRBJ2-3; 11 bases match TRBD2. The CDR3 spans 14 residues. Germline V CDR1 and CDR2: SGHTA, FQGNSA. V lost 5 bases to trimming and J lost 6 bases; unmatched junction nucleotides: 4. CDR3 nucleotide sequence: TGTGCCAGCAGCGCCCCTAGCGGGAGGGATACGCAGTATTTT. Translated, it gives CASSAPSGRDTQYF.

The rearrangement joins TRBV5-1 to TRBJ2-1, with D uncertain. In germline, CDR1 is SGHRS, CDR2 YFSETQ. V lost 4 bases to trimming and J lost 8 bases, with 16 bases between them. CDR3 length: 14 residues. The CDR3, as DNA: TGCGCCAGCAGCCCCACAGTTCCGATCGATGAGCAGTTCTTC. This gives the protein CASSPTVPIDEQFF.

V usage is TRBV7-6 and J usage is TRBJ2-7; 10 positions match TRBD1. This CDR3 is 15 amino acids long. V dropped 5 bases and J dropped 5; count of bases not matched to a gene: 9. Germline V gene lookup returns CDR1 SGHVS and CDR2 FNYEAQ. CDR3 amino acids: CASSPTRQGAHEQYF. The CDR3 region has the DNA TGTGCCAGCAGCCCTACTAGACAGGGGGCCCACGAGCAGTACTTC. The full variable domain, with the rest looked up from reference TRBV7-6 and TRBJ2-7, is GAGVSQSPRYKVTKRGQDVALRCDPISGHVSLYWYRQALGQGPEFLTYFNYEAQQDKSGLPNDRFSAERPEGSISTLTIQRTEQRDSAMYRCASSPTRQGAHEQYFGPGTRLTVT.

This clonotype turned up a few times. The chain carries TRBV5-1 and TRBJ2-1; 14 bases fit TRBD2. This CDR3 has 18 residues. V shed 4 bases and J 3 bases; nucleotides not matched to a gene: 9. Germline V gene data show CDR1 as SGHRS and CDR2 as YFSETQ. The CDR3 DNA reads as TGCGCCAGCAGCCAGGGACTAGCGGGAGTCGGGGGCTACAATGAGCAGTTCTTC. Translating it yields CASSQGLAGVGGYNEQFF.

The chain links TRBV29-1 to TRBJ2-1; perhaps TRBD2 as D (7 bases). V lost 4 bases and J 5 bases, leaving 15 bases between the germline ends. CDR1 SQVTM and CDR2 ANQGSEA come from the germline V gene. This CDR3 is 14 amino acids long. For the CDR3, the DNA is TGCAGCGTTGGGGGGGGCGTTGGGCACAATGAGCAGTTCTTC. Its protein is CSVGGGVGHNEQFF.

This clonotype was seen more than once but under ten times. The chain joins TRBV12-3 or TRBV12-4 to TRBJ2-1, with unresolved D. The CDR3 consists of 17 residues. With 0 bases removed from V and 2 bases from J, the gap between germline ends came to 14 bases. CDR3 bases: TGTGCCAGCAGTTTAGCGAATTCAGGCCACCCCTACAATGAGCAGTTCTTC. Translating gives CASSLANSGHPYNEQFF.

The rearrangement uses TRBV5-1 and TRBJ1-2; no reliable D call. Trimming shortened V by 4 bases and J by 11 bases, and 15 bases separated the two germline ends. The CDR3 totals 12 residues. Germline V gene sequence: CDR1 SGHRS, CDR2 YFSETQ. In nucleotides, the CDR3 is TGCGCCAGCAGCGTGGACTATTTCGGGTACACCTTC. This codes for CASSVDYFGYTF.

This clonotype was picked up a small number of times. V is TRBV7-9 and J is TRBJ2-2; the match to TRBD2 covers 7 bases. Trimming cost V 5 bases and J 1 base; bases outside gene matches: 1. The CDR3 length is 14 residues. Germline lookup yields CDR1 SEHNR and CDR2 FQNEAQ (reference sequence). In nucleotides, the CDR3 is TGTGCCAGCAGCCCTAGCGGGAACACCGGGGAGCTGTTTTTT. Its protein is CASSPSGNTGELFF. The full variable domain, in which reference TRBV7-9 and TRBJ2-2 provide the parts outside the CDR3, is DTGVSQNPRHKITKRGQNVTFRCDPISEHNRLYWYRQTLGQGPEFLTYFQNEAQLEKSRLLSDRFSAERPKGSFSTLEIQRTEQGDSAMYLCASSPSGNTGELFFGEGSRLTVL.